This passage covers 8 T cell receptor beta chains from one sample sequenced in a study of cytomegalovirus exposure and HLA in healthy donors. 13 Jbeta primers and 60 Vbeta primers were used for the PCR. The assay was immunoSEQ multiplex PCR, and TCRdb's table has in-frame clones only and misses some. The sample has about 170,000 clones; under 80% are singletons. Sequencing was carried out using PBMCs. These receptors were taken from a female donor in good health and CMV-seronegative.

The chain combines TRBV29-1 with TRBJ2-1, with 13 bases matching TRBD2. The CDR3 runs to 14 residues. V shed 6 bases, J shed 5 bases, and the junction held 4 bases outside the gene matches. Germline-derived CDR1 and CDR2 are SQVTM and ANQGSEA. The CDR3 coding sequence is TGCAGCGTCCGGGGACTAGCGGGGAACAATGAGCAGTTCTTC. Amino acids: CSVRGLAGNNEQFF.

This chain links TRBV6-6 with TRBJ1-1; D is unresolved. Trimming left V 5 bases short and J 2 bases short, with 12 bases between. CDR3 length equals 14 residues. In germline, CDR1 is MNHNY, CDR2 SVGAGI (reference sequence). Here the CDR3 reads CASSPPNSNTEAFF. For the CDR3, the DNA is TGTGCCAGCAGTCCCCCTAACAGTAACACTGAAGCTTTCTTT.

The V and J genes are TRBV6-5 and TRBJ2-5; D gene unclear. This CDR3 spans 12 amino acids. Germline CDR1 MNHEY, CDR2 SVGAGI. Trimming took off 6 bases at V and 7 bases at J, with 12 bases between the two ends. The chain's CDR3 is CASSRAVGTQYF. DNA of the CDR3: TGTGCCAGCAGCCGCGCGGTGGGGACCCAGTACTTC.

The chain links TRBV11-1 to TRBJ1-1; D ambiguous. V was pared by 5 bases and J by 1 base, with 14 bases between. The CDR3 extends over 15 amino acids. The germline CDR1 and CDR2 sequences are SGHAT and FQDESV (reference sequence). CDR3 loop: CASSPTPGRNTEAFF. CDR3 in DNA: TGTGCCAGCAGCCCGACCCCGGGGAGGAACACTGAAGCTTTCTTT.

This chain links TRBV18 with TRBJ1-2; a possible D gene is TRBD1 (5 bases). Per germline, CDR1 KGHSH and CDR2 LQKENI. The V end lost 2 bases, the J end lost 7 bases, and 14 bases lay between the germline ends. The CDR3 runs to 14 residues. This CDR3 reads CASSPAIQAIGYTF. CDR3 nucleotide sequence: TGTGCCAGCTCACCAGCCATACAGGCTATTGGCTACACCTTC.

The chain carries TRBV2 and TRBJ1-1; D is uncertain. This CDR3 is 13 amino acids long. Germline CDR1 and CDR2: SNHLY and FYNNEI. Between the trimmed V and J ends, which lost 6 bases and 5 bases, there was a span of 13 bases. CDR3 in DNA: TGTGCCAGCAGGGCGGCGCCGGGGACTGAAGCTTTCTTT. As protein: CASRAAPGTEAFF.

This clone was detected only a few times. CDR3 sequence reads: CASSLRGGYGYTF. The CDR3 DNA is TGTGCCAGCAGCTTACGGGGGGGCTATGGCTACACCTTC. This chain joins TRBV7-3 and TRBJ1-2; a possible D gene is TRBD1 (5 bases). Germline-derived CDR1 and CDR2 are SGHTA and FQGTGA. V lost 2 bases to trimming and J lost 4 bases, with 8 bases between them. The CDR3 totals 13 residues.

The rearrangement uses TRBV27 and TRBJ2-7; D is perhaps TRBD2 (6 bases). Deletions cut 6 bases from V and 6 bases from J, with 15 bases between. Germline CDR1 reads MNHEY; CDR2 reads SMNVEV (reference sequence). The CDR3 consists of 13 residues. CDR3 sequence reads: CASRLNQGGEQYF. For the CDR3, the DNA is TGTGCCAGCAGGCTAAACCAGGGAGGCGAGCAGTACTTC.